Shown below are 5 T cell receptor beta chains from a single sample sequenced in a study of regulatory T cells in long-lasting Graves disease. Building of the TCR beta libraries involved iRepertoire HTBI primers and Arm-PCR of CDR3 regions. TCRdb re-analysed the multiplex PCR reads in MiXCR, keeping a single row per CDR3 protein. The sample carries 500,000 to 700,000 distinct CDR3 sequences, approximately 31% recorded once. Time point in this sample: persistent/refractory GD, antithyroid drugs over 5 years with positive TRAb. From PBMCs, RNA was extracted and then used to make the TCR library. The material was peripheral blood mononuclear cells (PBMCs), obtained when the disease was refractory, from a patient treated with antithyroid drugs. All receptors come from a female donor with Graves disease.

This clonotype was recorded many times. V is TRBV6-5 and J is TRBJ1-1; TRBD1 might be the D (6 bases). Germline lookup yields CDR1 MNHEY and CDR2 SVGAGI. Trimming cost V 0 bases and J 2 bases, with 16 bases left between them. The CDR3 covers 17 residues. The chain's CDR3 is CASSYSPRRGGNTEAFF. The DNA for the CDR3 is TGTGCCAGCAGTTACTCGCCCAGGAGGGGGGGAAACACTGAAGCTTTCTTT.

This clonotype was seen a single time. The chain couples TRBV12-3 or TRBV12-4 to TRBJ2-3; 13 bases agree with TRBD2. V was pared by 5 bases and J by 6 bases, with 5 bases of the junction left unmatched. The CDR3 is made up of 15 amino acids. The CDR3 bases are TGTGCCAGCAGTGGGAGGACTAGCGGGAGTGATACGCAGTATTTT. Protein: CASSGRTSGSDTQYF.

On this clonotype: Mismatch with germline at one junction end may stem from a read error. This chain links TRBV28 with TRBJ1-3; the D gene is possibly TRBD1 (6 bases). The CDR3 consists of 15 residues. The germline V gene has CDR1 MDHEN and CDR2 SYDVKM. CDR3 sequence: CASSLWGAGGNAIYF. In DNA, the CDR3 is TGTGCCAGCAGTTTATGGGGGGCAGGTGGAAACGCCATATATTTT.

V usage is TRBV6-1 and J usage is TRBJ1-4, with D hard to call. Trimming left V 10 bases short and J 7 bases short, with 19 bases between. The germline CDR1 and CDR2 sequences are MNHNS and SASEGT. This CDR3 region has 14 residues. CDR3 sequence (DNA): TGTGCCACCCGGGGAGGTTTCCTGAGTGAAAAACTGTTTTTT. It is translated as CATRGGFLSEKLFF.

This clonotype has more than one count but fewer than ten. The V call is TRBV20-1, the J call TRBJ2-2, with 7 bases aligning to TRBD1. This CDR3 is 13 amino acids long. CDR1 is DFQATT, CDR2 SNEGSKA, per germline (reference sequence). J gave up 7 bases and V 4 bases, and 6 bases lay outside the gene matches. CDR3 in amino acids: CSAIDRVNGELFF. The CDR3 region has the DNA TGCAGTGCTATTGACAGGGTAAACGGGGAGCTGTTTTTT.